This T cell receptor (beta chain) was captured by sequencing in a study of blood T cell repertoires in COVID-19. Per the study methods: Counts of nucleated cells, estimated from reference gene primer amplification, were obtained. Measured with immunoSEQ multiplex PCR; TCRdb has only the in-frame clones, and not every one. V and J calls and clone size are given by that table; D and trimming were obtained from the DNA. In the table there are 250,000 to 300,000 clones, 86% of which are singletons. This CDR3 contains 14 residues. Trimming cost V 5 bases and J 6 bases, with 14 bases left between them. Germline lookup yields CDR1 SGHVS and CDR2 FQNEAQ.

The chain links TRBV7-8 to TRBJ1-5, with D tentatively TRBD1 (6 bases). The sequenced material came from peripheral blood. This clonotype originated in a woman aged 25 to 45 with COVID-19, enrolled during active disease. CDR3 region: CASSLQGQGQPQHF. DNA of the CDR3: TGTGCCAGCAGCCTGCAGGGGCAGGGTCAGCCCCAGCATTTT.